These T cell receptor beta chains were read from a single sample in a study of cytotoxic CD8 clonotypes in ibrutinib-treated CLL. Using immunoSEQ multiplex PCR, the repertoire was profiled, and TCRdb retains in-frame clones only, with some absent. The table has tens of thousands of clones, about 50% seen once; the top ten hold approximately 20%. The material was PBMCs, obtained before ibrutinib treatment. These receptors were collected from a human donor with chronic lymphocytic leukemia. Both conserved end residues are part of each CDR3. Each record gives: J gene, V gene, CDR3 protein.

j_gene: TRBJ2-5
v_gene: TRBV14
CDR3aa: CASSRDSSQETQYF

j_gene: TRBJ2-7
v_gene: TRBV2
CDR3aa: CVSREGLASSYEQYF

j_gene: TRBJ2-3
v_gene: TRBV11-1
CDR3aa: CASSLGGRGGTDTQYF

j_gene: TRBJ2-5
v_gene: TRBV6-1
CDR3aa: CASSEAGREETQYF

j_gene: TRBJ2-5
v_gene: TRBV7-6
CDR3aa: CASSLGLAGGQETQYF

j_gene: TRBJ1-5
v_gene: TRBV6-6
CDR3aa: CASRGTLPQHF

j_gene: TRBJ2-7
v_gene: TRBV6-1
CDR3aa: CASRNRGKVYEQYF

j_gene: TRBJ1-6
v_gene: TRBV30
CDR3aa: CAWSVPRQGNSPLHF

j_gene: TRBJ2-1
v_gene: TRBV5-4
CDR3aa: CASSPLEIDYNEQFF

j_gene: TRBJ1-6
v_gene: TRBV6-5
CDR3aa: CASSWDRGRSPLHF